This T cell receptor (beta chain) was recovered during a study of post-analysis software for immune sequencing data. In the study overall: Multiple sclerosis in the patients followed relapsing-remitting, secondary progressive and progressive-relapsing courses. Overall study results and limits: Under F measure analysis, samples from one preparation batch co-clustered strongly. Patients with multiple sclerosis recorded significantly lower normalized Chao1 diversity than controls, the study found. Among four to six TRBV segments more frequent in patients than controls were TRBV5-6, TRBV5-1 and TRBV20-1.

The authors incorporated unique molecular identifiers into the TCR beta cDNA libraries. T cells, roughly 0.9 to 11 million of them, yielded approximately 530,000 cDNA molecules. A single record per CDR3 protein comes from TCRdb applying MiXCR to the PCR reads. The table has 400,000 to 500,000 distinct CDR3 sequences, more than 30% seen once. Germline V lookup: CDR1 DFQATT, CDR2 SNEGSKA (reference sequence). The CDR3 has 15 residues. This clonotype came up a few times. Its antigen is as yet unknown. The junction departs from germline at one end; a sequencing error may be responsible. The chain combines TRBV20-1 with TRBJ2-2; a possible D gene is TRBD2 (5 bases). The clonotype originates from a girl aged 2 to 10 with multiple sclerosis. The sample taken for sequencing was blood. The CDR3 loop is CSASHPLVLTGERFF. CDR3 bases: TGCAGTGCCTCTCATCCCTTGGTTCTCACCGGGGAGCGGTTTTTT.